This T cell receptor (beta chain) is drawn from a study of T cells in Graves' hyperthyroidism and ophthalmopathy. Points from the study as a whole: From stable hyperthyroidism, ophthalmopathy was set apart by a 13 V-J model.

This clonotype was seen a handful of times. Its antigen is not identified. RNA transcripts served as the template for amplifying TCR beta CDR3 regions. HTBI primers were the set used in a first-round RT-PCR of the TCR CDR3. TCRdb called the multiplex PCR reads again in MiXCR, with one record for every CDR3 protein. Among 500,000 to 750,000 distinct CDR3 sequences, roughly 14% were seen once, and the ten largest hold around 6.6%. Germline V gene lookup returns CDR1 SQVTM and CDR2 ANQGSEA. This CDR3 is 13 amino acids long. V was shortened by 4 bases and J by 7 bases, with 13 bases between the two germline ends.

Sequenced: blood. The receptor comes from a woman younger than 45 with Graves' hyperthyroidism. The V and J genes are TRBV29-1 and TRBJ2-2; D may correspond to TRBD1 or TRBD2 (6 bases each). CDR3 DNA sequence: TGCAGCGTTGGAACAGGGAGGAGCGGGGAGCTGTTTTTT. Protein sequence: CSVGTGRSGELFF.